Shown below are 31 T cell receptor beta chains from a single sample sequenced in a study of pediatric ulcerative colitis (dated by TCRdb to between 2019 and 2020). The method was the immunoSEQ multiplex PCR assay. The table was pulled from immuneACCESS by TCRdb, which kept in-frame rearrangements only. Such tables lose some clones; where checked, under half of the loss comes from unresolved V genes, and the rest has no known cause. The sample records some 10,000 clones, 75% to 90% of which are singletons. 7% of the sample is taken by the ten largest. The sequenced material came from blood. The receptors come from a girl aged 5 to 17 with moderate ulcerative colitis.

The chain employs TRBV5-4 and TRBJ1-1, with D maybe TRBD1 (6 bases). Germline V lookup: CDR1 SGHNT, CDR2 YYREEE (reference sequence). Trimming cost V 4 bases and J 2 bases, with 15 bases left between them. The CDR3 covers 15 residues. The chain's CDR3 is CASSPSGTLNTEAFF. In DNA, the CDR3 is TGTGCCAGCAGCCCATCCGGGACACTTAACACTGAAGCTTTCTTT.

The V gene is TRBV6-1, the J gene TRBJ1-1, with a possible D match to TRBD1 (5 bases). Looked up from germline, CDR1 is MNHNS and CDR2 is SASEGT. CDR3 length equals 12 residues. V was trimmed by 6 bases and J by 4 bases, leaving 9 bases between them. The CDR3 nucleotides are TGTGCCAGCAGCGGGGGGGTCACTGAAGCTTTCTTT. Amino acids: CASSGGVTEAFF.

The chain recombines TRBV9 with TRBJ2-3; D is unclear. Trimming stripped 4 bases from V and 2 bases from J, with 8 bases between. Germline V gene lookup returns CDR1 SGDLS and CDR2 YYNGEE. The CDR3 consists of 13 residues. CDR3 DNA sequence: TGTGCCAGCAGCCCTCTCTCCACAGATACGCAGTATTTT. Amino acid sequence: CASSPLSTDTQYF. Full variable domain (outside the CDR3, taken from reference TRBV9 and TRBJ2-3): DSGVTQTPKHLITATGQRVTLRCSPRSGDLSVYWYQQSLDQGLQFLIQYYNGEERAKGNILERFSAQQFPDLHSELNLSSLELGDSALYFCASSPLSTDTQYFGPGTRLTVL.

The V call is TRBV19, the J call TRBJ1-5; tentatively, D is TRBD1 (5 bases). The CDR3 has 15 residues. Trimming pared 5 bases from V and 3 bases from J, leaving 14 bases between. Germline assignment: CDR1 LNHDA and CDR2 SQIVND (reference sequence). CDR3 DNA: TGTGCCAGTAGTTCTCCCGTGGGGCTCAATCAGCCCCAGCATTTT. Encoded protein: CASSSPVGLNQPQHF.

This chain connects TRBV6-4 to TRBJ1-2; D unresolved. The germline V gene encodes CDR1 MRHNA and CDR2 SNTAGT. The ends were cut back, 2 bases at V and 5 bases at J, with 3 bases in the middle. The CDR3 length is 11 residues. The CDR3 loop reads CASSDRYGYTF. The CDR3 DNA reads TGTGCCAGCAGTGACAGGTATGGCTACACCTTC.

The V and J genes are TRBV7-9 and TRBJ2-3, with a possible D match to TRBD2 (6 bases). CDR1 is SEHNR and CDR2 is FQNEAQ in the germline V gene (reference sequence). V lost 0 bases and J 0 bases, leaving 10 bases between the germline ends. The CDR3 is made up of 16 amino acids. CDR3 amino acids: CASSLAVGGSTDTQYF. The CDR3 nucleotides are TGTGCCAGCAGCTTAGCGGTGGGGGGAAGCACAGATACGCAGTATTTT.

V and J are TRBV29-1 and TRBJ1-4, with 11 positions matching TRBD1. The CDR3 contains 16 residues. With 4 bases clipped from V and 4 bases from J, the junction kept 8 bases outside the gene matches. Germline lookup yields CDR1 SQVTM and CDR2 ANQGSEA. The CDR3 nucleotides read TGCAGCGTTGCAGGACAGGGGGCCTTTGGTAATGAAAAACTGTTTTTT. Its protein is CSVAGQGAFGNEKLFF.

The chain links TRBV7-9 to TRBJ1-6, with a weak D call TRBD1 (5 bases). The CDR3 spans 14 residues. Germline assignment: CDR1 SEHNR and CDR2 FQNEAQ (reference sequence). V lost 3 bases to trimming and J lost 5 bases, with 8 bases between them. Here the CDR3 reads CASSFGQDNSPLHF. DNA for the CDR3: TGTGCCAGCAGCTTTGGACAAGATAATTCACCCCTCCACTTT.

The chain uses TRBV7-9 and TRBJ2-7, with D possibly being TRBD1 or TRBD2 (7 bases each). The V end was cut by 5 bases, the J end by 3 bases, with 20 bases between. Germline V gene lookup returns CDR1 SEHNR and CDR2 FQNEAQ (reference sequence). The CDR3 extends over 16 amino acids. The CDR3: CASSLGEGARGYEQYF. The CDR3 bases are TGTGCCAGCAGCCTCGGGGAGGGGGCTCGAGGCTACGAGCAGTACTTC.

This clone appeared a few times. The CDR3 DNA reads as TGTGCCTGGAGTGGGGGGTTGGCGCATCAGCCCCAGCATTTT. Translated, it gives CAWSGGLAHQPQHF. V and J are TRBV30 and TRBJ1-5; D is perhaps TRBD1 (5 bases). The CDR3 is 14 amino acids. V shed 1 base and J shed 5 bases, with 12 bases lying between them. CDR1 is GTSNPN, CDR2 SVGIG, per germline (reference sequence).

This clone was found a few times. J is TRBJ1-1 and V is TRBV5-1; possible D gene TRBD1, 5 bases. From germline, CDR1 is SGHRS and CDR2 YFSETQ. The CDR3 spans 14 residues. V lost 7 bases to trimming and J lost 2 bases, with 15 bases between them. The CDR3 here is CASHLGRGNTEAFF. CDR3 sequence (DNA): TGCGCCAGCCACTTGGGGAGGGGAAACACTGAAGCTTTCTTT.

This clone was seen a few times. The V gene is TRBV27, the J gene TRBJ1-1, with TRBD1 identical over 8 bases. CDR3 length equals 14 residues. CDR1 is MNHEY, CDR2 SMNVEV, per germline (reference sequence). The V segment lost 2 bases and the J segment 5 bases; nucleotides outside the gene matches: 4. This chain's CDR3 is CASSLVQGATEAFF. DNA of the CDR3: TGTGCCAGCAGTTTAGTTCAGGGGGCTACTGAAGCTTTCTTT.

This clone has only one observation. Here the CDR3 DNA reads TGTGCCATCAGCGGGGGGGTTGCGGGAGTAAGCAATGAGCAGTTCTTC. Its translation is CAISGGVAGVSNEQFF. V usage is TRBV10-3 and J usage is TRBJ2-1; 8 nucleotides agree with TRBD2. Per germline, CDR1 ENHRY and CDR2 SYGVKD. The CDR3 is made up of 16 amino acids. Trimming at V came to 6 bases and at J to 6 bases, leaving 13 bases not matched to a gene.

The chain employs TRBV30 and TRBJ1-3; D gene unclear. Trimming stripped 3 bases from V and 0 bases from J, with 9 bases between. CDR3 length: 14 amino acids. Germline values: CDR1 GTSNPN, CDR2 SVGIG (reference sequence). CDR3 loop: CAWSPRSSGNTIYF. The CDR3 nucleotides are TGTGCCTGGAGCCCTAGAAGCTCTGGAAACACCATATATTTT.

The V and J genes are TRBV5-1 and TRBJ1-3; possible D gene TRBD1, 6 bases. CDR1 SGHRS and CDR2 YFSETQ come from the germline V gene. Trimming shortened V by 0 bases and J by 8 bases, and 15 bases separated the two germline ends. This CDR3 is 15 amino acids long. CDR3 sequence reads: CASSLDGGFIDTIYF. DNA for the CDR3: TGCGCCAGCAGCTTGGACGGGGGCTTCATAGACACCATATATTTT.

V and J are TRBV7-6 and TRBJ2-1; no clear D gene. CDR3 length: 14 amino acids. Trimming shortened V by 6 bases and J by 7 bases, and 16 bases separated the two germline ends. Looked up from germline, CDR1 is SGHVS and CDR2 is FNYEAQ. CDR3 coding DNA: TGTGCCAGCAGTCTTACCCGAGCCCCGAATGAGCAGTTCTTC. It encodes CASSLTRAPNEQFF.

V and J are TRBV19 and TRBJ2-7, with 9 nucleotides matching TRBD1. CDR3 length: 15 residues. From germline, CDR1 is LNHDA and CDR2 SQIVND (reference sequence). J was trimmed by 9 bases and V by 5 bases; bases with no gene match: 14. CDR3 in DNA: TGTGCCAGTAGTCAGACAGGGGGTGACCTTTTGGGGCAGTACTTC. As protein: CASSQTGGDLLGQYF.

The CDR3 loop is CASKTGRNTIYF. The CDR3 region has the DNA TGTGCCAGTAAGACAGGGAGAAACACCATATATTTT. The chain recombines TRBV6-5 with TRBJ1-3, with 7 bases identical to TRBD1. CDR3 size: 12 residues. The germline V gene has CDR1 MNHEY and CDR2 SVGAGI. Trimming took 9 bases from V and 5 from J; bases not matched to a gene: 4.

CDR3 in amino acids: CASSLLAGGITDTQYF. In DNA, the CDR3 is TGTGCCAGCAGTTTGCTAGCGGGGGGTATCACAGATACGCAGTATTTT. This chain joins TRBV11-1 and TRBJ2-3, with 11 positions matching TRBD2. Trimming took 6 bases from V and 2 from J; bases not matched to a gene: 7. Germline V gene data show CDR1 as SGHAT and CDR2 as FQDESV (reference sequence). This CDR3 has 16 residues.

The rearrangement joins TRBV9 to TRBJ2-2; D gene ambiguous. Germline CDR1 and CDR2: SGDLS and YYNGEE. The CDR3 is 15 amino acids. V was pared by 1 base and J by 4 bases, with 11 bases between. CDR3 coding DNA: TGTGCCAGCAGCGTATCTCGACGCCGCACCGGGGAGCTGTTTTTT. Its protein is CASSVSRRRTGELFF.

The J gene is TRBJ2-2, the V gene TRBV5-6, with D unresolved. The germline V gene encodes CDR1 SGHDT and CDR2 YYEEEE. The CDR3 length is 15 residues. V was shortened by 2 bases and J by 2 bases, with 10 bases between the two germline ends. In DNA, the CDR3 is TGTGCCAGCAGCTTCCTGTCCCCCAACACCGGGGAGCTGTTTTTT. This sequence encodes CASSFLSPNTGELFF. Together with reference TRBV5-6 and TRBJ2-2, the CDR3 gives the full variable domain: DAGVTQSPTHLIKTRGQQVTLRCSPKSGHDTVSWYQQALGQGPQFIFQYYEEEERQRGNFPDRFSGHQFPNYSSELNVNALLLGDSALYLCASSFLSPNTGELFFGEGSRLTVL.

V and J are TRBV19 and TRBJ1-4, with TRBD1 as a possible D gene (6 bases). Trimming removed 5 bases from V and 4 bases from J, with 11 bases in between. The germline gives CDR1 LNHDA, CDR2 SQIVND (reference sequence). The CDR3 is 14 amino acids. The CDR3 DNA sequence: TGTGCCAGTAGTCAGGGGTCCAGTAATGAAAAACTGTTTTTT. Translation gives CASSQGSSNEKLFF.

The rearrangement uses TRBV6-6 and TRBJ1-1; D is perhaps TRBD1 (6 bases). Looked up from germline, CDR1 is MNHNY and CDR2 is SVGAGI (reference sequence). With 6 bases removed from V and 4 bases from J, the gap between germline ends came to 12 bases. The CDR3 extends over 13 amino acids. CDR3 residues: CASSPGGGTEAFF. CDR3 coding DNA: TGTGCCAGCAGCCCCGGAGGGGGCACTGAAGCTTTCTTT.

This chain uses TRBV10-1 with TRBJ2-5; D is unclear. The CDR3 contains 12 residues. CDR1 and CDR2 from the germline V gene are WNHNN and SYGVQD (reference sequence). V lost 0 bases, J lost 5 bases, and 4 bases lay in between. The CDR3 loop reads CASSESTETQYF. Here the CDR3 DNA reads TGCGCCAGCAGTGAGTCGACGGAGACCCAGTACTTC.

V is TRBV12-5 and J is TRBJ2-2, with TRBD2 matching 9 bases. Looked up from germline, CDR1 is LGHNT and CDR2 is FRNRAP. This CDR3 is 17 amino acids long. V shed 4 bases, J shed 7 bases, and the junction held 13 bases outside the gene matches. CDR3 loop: CASGSAHAGGPVGELFF. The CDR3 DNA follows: TGTGCTAGTGGTTCAGCCCATGCGGGAGGGCCTGTCGGGGAGCTGTTTTTT.

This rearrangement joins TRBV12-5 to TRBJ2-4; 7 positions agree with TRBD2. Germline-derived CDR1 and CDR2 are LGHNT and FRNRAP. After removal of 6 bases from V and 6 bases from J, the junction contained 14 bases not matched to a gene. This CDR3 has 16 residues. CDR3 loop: CASGPGEGPDINIQYF. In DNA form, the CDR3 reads TGTGCTAGTGGACCTGGGGAGGGGCCTGATATAAACATTCAGTACTTC.

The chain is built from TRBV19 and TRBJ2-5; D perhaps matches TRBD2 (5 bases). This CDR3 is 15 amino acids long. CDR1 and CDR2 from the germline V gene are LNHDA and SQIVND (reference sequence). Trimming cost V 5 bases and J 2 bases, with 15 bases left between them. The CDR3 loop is CASSSTGNKQETQYF. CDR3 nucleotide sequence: TGTGCCAGTAGTTCAACGGGGAATAAACAAGAGACCCAGTACTTC.

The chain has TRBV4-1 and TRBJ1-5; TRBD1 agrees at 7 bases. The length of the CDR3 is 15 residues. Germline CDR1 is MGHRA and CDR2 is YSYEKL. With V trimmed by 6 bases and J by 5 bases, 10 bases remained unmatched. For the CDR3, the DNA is TGCGCCAGCAGTGCGGGACAGACAATCTATCAGCCCCAGCATTTT. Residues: CASSAGQTIYQPQHF.

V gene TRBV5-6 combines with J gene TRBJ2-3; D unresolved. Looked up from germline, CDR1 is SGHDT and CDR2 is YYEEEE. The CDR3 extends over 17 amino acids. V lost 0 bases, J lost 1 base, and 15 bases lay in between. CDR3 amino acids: CASSLEYKNMGTDTQYF. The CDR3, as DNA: TGTGCCAGCAGCTTGGAGTACAAAAATATGGGCACAGATACGCAGTATTTT.

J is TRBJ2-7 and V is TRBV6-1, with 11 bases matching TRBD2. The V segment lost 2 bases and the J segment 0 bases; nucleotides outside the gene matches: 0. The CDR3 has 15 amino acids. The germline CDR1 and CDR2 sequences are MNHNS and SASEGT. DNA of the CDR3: TGTGCCAGCAGTGAAACTAGCGGGAGCTCCTACGAGCAGTACTTC. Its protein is CASSETSGSSYEQYF.

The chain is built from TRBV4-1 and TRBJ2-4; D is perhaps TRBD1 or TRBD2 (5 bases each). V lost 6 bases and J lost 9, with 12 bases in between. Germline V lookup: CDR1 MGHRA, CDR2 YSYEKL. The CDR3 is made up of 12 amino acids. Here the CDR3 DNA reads TGCGCCAGCAGTCGGGACGATTTCATTCAGTACTTC. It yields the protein CASSRDDFIQYF.